The 26 T cell receptor beta chains below come from one sample, sequenced in a study of control samples from healthy donors and cancer patients. Using immunoSEQ multiplex PCR, the repertoire was profiled, and TCRdb retains in-frame clones only, with some absent. The sample includes 120,000 or so clones, 85% to 95% of them seen just once. Sequences were obtained from blood. The receptors shown here come from a man aged 25 to 45 in good health.

J is TRBJ1-5 and V is TRBV7-2; the D gene is possibly TRBD1 (6 bases). The CDR3 length is 13 residues. Germline V lookup: CDR1 SGHTA, CDR2 FQGNSA. The V gene lost 5 bases and the J gene lost 12 bases, with 17 bases spanning the gap. CDR3 nucleotides: TGTGCCAGCAGCCAAGATTGGCAGGACAGCCAGCATTTT. Protein sequence: CASSQDWQDSQHF.

Here the CDR3 reads CASSPGQVNQPQHF. The DNA for the CDR3 is TGTGCCAGCTCACCCGGACAAGTCAATCAGCCCCAGCATTTT. The chain links TRBV18 to TRBJ1-5; D is possibly TRBD1 (5 bases). The germline CDR1 and CDR2 sequences are KGHSH and LQKENI. This CDR3 comprises 14 residues. V was trimmed by 3 bases and J by 3 bases, leaving 9 bases between them.

This clone was observed a single time. This chain links TRBV4-3 with TRBJ1-5; D remains unclear. V was shortened by 1 base and J by 3 bases, with 4 bases between the two germline ends. The CDR3 covers 13 residues. Per the germline V gene, CDR1 is LGHNA and CDR2 is YSLEER. CDR3 DNA sequence: TGCGCCAGCAGCCAAGTAGTCAATCAGCCCCAGCATTTT. Its translation is CASSQVVNQPQHF.

The V call is TRBV9, the J call TRBJ2-2; D call uncertain. Germline values: CDR1 SGDLS, CDR2 YYNGEE. The CDR3 is 13 residues long. V gave up 4 bases and J gave up 5 bases, with 9 bases separating them. The CDR3 DNA reads TGTGCCAGCAGCTCCCGGCGGACCGGGGAGCTGTTTTTT. Translating it yields CASSSRRTGELFF.

The chain joins TRBV27 to TRBJ1-4; the match to TRBD1 covers 8 bases. The junction had 13 bases not matched to a gene; V was cut back by 5 bases and J by 8 bases. This CDR3 contains 16 residues. Per the germline V gene, CDR1 is MNHEY and CDR2 is SMNVEV (reference sequence). The CDR3 loop reads CASSPLTGGGREKLFF. As DNA, the CDR3 is TGTGCCAGCAGTCCCCTCACAGGGGGAGGGAGAGAAAAACTGTTTTTT. Full variable domain (rest looked up from reference TRBV27 and TRBJ1-4): EAQVTQNPRYLITVTGKKLTVTCSQNMNHEYMSWYRQDPGLGLRQIYYSMNVEVTDKGDVPEGYKVSRKEKRNFPLILESPSPNQTSLYFCASSPLTGGGREKLFFGSGTQLSVL.

The chain couples TRBV5-1 to TRBJ2-7; no clear D. CDR3 size: 14 residues. Germline V gene data show CDR1 as SGHRS and CDR2 as YFSETQ. V was shortened by 0 bases and J by 2 bases, with 9 bases between the two germline ends. CDR3 bases: TGCGCCAGCAGCTTGGTAGTCAGCCCCTACGAGCAGTACTTC. Its protein is CASSLVVSPYEQYF.

V is TRBV10-3 and J is TRBJ1-1; D is perhaps TRBD1 (5 bases). CDR3 length equals 13 residues. The germline gives CDR1 ENHRY, CDR2 SYGVKD. Trimming stripped 6 bases from V and 0 bases from J, with 8 bases between. The CDR3 protein is CAIRAGMNTEAFF. DNA for the CDR3: TGTGCCATCAGGGCAGGGATGAACACTGAAGCTTTCTTT.

V is TRBV7-2 and J is TRBJ2-2; 11 nucleotides agree with TRBD2. Germline CDR1 is SGHTA and CDR2 is FQGNSA. The J segment lost 4 bases and the V segment lost 5 bases, leaving 12 bases of the junction unmatched. The CDR3 length is 18 residues. Written as DNA, the CDR3 is TGTGCCAGCAGCCACTCTCTGATAGCGGGGGGGGCCACCGGGGAGCTGTTTTTT. It specifies CASSHSLIAGGATGELFF.

The DNA of the CDR3 is TGCAGCGTTGTGGAGGCAACTGAAAAACTGTTTTTT. Amino acid sequence: CSVVEATEKLFF. The chain has TRBV29-1 and TRBJ1-4; D is undetermined. This CDR3 region has 12 residues. V shed 4 bases and J shed 7 bases, with 10 bases lying between them. Germline values: CDR1 SQVTM, CDR2 ANQGSEA.

V is TRBV6-5 and J is TRBJ1-6; D call uncertain. V lost 6 bases and J 7 bases, leaving 16 bases between the germline ends. The length of the CDR3 is 15 residues. CDR1 is MNHEY and CDR2 is SVGAGI in the germline V gene. The CDR3 nucleotides are TGTGCCAGCAGCCCATCGTCTTTCGGGAATTCACCCCTCCACTTT. Protein sequence: CASSPSSFGNSPLHF.

This chain links TRBV5-1 with TRBJ2-3; D may be TRBD1 or TRBD2 (6 bases each). V lost 3 bases, J lost 4 bases, and 15 bases lay in between. This CDR3 has 15 residues. CDR1 is SGHRS, CDR2 YFSETQ, per germline. The CDR3 nucleotides read TGCGCCAGCAGCTCTAGGGGGGCCGGCGCAGATACGCAGTATTTT. Translated: CASSSRGAGADTQYF.

V usage is TRBV6-6 and J usage is TRBJ1-6; D gene ambiguous. Trimming took off 8 bases at V and 10 bases at J, with 12 bases between the two ends. From germline, CDR1 is MNHNY and CDR2 SVGAGI (reference sequence). This CDR3 region has 12 residues. The chain's CDR3 is CASLSFGSPLHF. CDR3 in DNA: TGTGCCAGCCTCTCCTTCGGGTCACCCCTCCACTTT.

V is TRBV5-6 and J is TRBJ1-1; 7 bases are a match to TRBD1. The CDR3 loop spans 16 amino acids. Germline CDR1 is SGHDT and CDR2 is YYEEEE. Germline trimming cut 1 base from V and 2 bases from J; bases unmatched to any gene: 8. The CDR3, as DNA: TGTGCCAGCAGCTTGTTCGGGCAGGGGGGCAACACTGAAGCTTTCTTT. As protein: CASSLFGQGGNTEAFF.

This clone has just a few counts. V gene TRBV7-9 combines with J gene TRBJ2-5; unclear D gene. V lost 5 bases, J lost 1 base, and 11 bases lay in between. From germline, CDR1 is SEHNR and CDR2 FQNEAQ (reference sequence). This CDR3 contains 14 residues. CDR3 nucleotide sequence: TGTGCCAGCAGCCCCCCGGAAGTCCAAGAGACCCAGTACTTC. Translating it yields CASSPPEVQETQYF. Full variable domain (rest looked up from reference TRBV7-9 and TRBJ2-5): DTGVSQNPRHKITKRGQNVTFRCDPISEHNRLYWYRQTLGQGPEFLTYFQNEAQLEKSRLLSDRFSAERPKGSFSTLEIQRTEQGDSAMYLCASSPPEVQETQYFGPGTRLLVL.

The chain couples TRBV5-1 to TRBJ2-7, with D tentatively TRBD1 or TRBD2 (5 bases each). The V gene's germline CDR1 is SGHRS and CDR2 YFSETQ. The V end was cut by 1 base, the J end by 2 bases, with 13 bases between. This CDR3 is 15 amino acids long. CDR3 protein: CASSLSGYGTYEQYF. CDR3 coding DNA: TGCGCCAGCAGCTTGTCAGGGTACGGGACCTACGAGCAGTACTTC.

CDR3 residues: CASSLGQGVNEKLFF. CDR3 sequence (DNA): TGTGCCAGCAGCCTGGGACAGGGGGTGAATGAAAAACTGTTTTTT. V and J are TRBV7-2 and TRBJ1-4; 11 bases fit TRBD1. The ends lost 5 bases at V and 5 bases at J; junction bases unmatched: 4. Germline assignment: CDR1 SGHTA and CDR2 FQGNSA. The CDR3 covers 15 residues.

This chain uses TRBV18 with TRBJ1-1; tentatively, D is TRBD1 (5 bases). The CDR3 extends over 14 amino acids. Per germline, CDR1 KGHSH and CDR2 LQKENI. V shed 2 bases and J shed 1 base, with 8 bases lying between them. CDR3 in DNA: TGTGCCAGCTCACCAGGGGGTGAGAACACTGAAGCTTTCTTT. The encoded protein is CASSPGGENTEAFF.

In DNA, the CDR3 is TGTGCCAGCAGGGCACAGGGGTCCTACGAGCAGTACTTC. This codes for CASRAQGSYEQYF. The chain carries TRBV27 and TRBJ2-7; 7 bases align to TRBD1. With 6 bases clipped from V and 1 base from J, the junction kept 3 bases outside the gene matches. Germline values: CDR1 MNHEY, CDR2 SMNVEV (reference sequence). This CDR3 contains 13 residues.

With regard to this clone: The junction departs from germline at one end; a sequencing error may be responsible. This sequence joins TRBV7-7 and TRBJ2-5; D possibly matches TRBD1 or TRBD2 (6 bases each). The CDR3 runs 12 residues. Germline CDR1 SSHAT, CDR2 FNYEAQ (reference sequence). CDR3 sequence: CASSLGGGTQYF. The CDR3 DNA reads as TGTGCTAGCAGCTTAGGGGGAGGGACCCAGTACTTC.

The V and J genes are TRBV5-6 and TRBJ2-5; a weak D match, TRBD1 (5 bases). CDR1 SGHDT and CDR2 YYEEEE come from the germline V gene. The length of the CDR3 is 16 residues. V gave up 4 bases and J gave up 4 bases, with 20 bases separating them. For the CDR3, the DNA is TGTGCCAGCAGCCGGAACTGGCAGGGCAGACGAGAGACCCAGTACTTC. Protein sequence: CASSRNWQGRRETQYF.

This chain joins TRBV12-3 or TRBV12-4 and TRBJ2-1; D is perhaps TRBD2 (5 bases). This CDR3 has 11 residues. Trimming shortened V by 8 bases and J by 8 bases, and 10 bases separated the two germline ends. The CDR3 is CASVEVDEQFF. In DNA form, the CDR3 reads TGTGCCAGCGTGGAGGTAGATGAGCAGTTCTTC.

The rearrangement uses TRBV30 and TRBJ1-2; the D gene is possibly TRBD1 (5 bases). CDR3 length: 14 residues. The germline V and J ends were trimmed by 2 bases and 4 bases, with 14 bases remaining between them. Germline values: CDR1 GTSNPN, CDR2 SVGIG (reference sequence). The CDR3 bases are TGTGCCTGGAGTTCCCAAAGGGACCTCTATGGCTACACCTTC. Translating it yields CAWSSQRDLYGYTF.

CDR3 amino acids: CASSDTGYGVGYTF. The CDR3 nucleotides are TGCGCCAGCAGCGACACAGGATACGGAGTTGGCTACACCTTC. The V and J genes are TRBV4-3 and TRBJ1-2; TRBD1 might be the D (5 bases). The CDR3 has 14 amino acids. From germline, CDR1 is LGHNA and CDR2 YSLEER. Trimming left V 5 bases short and J 7 bases short, with 17 bases between.

V is TRBV27 and J is TRBJ2-1; no clear D gene. This CDR3 comprises 12 residues. From germline, CDR1 is MNHEY and CDR2 SMNVEV (reference sequence). The V end lost 3 bases, the J end lost 9 bases, and 9 bases lay between the germline ends. The CDR3 region is CASSLFGSEQFF. In nucleotides, the CDR3 is TGTGCCAGCAGTTTGTTTGGCAGTGAGCAGTTCTTC.

The chain carries TRBV7-9 and TRBJ2-7; 8 bases map to TRBD1. J lost 5 bases, V lost 5 bases, and 8 bases had no gene match. This CDR3 spans 14 amino acids. The V gene's germline CDR1 is SEHNR and CDR2 FQNEAQ (reference sequence). Here the CDR3 DNA reads TGTGCCAGCAGCCCTGGACAGGGTTTCGACGAGCAGTACTTC. It encodes CASSPGQGFDEQYF. Based on the CDR3 plus reference TRBV7-9 and TRBJ2-7, the full variable domain is DTGVSQNPRHKITKRGQNVTFRCDPISEHNRLYWYRQTLGQGPEFLTYFQNEAQLEKSRLLSDRFSAERPKGSFSTLEIQRTEQGDSAMYLCASSPGQGFDEQYFGPGTRLTVT.

The V and J genes are TRBV9 and TRBJ2-1; D remains unclear. Trimming cost V 1 base and J 0 bases, with 8 bases left between them. Germline values: CDR1 SGDLS, CDR2 YYNGEE. This CDR3 is built from 15 residues. The CDR3 DNA follows: TGTGCCAGCAGCGTAACACTGAGCTCCTACAATGAGCAGTTCTTC. As protein: CASSVTLSSYNEQFF.